Listed below are T cell receptor beta chains from one sample, sequenced in a study of cytomegalovirus exposure and HLA in healthy donors. Using immunoSEQ multiplex PCR, the repertoire was profiled, and TCRdb retains in-frame clones only, with some absent. The profile shows over 150,000 clones, around 85% of them singletons. Material for sequencing was PBMCs. Receptor source: a boy aged 2 to 10 in good health and CMV-seronegative. The CDR3 runs from the conserved cysteine through the conserved F or W. D genes are given only for firm matches. Not all rows give a size; the values are once, few, many and, for expanded clones, a class.

D,size,J,V,DNA,CDR3
NA,NA,TRBJ2-2,TRBV10-1,TGCGCCAGCAACAGGGACCGCAACACCGGGGAGCTGTTTTTT,CASNRDRNTGELFF
NA,NA,TRBJ2-5,TRBV2,TGTGCCAGCAGTGAACTAGCTCTGGAGACCCAGTACTTC,CASSELALETQYF
NA,NA,TRBJ2-1,TRBV7-2,TGTGCCAGCAGCCCGGGTAGCTCCTACAATGAGCAGTTCTTC,CASSPGSSYNEQFF
TRBD2,NA,TRBJ2-5,TRBV6-1,TGTGCCAGCAGTGAAAGTCTTAGCGGGCGACGAGAGACCCAGTACTTC,CASSESLSGRRETQYF
NA,few,TRBJ2-7,TRBV4-2,TGTGCCAGCAGCCAAGATAGGGGTAGCAGGGCCAACGAGCAGTACTTC,CASSQDRGSRANEQYF
TRBD1,NA,TRBJ1-2,TRBV6-1,TGTGCCAGCAGTGGGTCTGCGGGACAGGTTACCGATGGCTACACCTTC,CASSGSAGQVTDGYTF
TRBD1,NA,TRBJ1-6,TRBV14,TGTGCCAGCAGCCGACAGGGGAGCAATTCACCCCTCCACTTT,CASSRQGSNSPLHF
NA,NA,TRBJ2-1,TRBV5-4,TGTGCCAGCAGCTTGGCCGGCGCCTACGGGGGTGAGCAGTTCTTC,CASSLAGAYGGEQFF
TRBD2,few,TRBJ2-3,TRBV6-4,TGTGCCAGCAGTGATCTAGCGGGGGGAGATACGCAGTATTTT,CASSDLAGGDTQYF
NA,NA,TRBJ2-2,TRBV2,TGTGCCAGCACCGACCAGCCGGGACATAACACCGGGGAGCTGTTTTTT,CASTDQPGHNTGELFF
NA,once,TRBJ2-5,TRBV13,TGTGCCAGCAGCGACCGGGGGACCGCGGGGGAGACCCAGTACTTC,CASSDRGTAGETQYF
NA,NA,TRBJ1-6,TRBV19,TGTGCCAGTAGTCACGGGGGGGTTTCACCCCTCCACTTT,CASSHGGVSPLHF
NA,NA,TRBJ1-3,TRBV7-9,TGTTCCAGCAGCCCTGACAACTCTGGAAACACCATATATTTT,CSSSPDNSGNTIYF
TRBD1,NA,TRBJ1-4,TRBV5-1,TGCGCCAGCAGCCTGGGACAGGGCCGTGAAAAACTGTTTTTT,CASSLGQGREKLFF
TRBD2,NA,TRBJ2-3,TRBV7-8,TGTGCCAGCAGCTTGCCTAGCGGGAGCACAGATACGCAGTATTTT,CASSLPSGSTDTQYF
TRBD2,once,TRBJ2-7,TRBV29-1,TGCAGCGCAAGCGGGGGGAGCTCCTACGAGCAGTACTTC,CSASGGSSYEQYF
NA,few,TRBJ2-5,TRBV6-5,TGTGCCGGGCGAGGGTCGGAGGGGAATTTGGAGACCCAGTACTTC,CAGRGSEGNLETQYF
NA,few,TRBJ2-1,TRBV7-2,TGTGCCAGCAGCTTAGCGGCCGGGGGAACCTACTACAATGAGCAGTTCTTC,CASSLAAGGTYYNEQFF
NA,NA,TRBJ2-3,TRBV30,TGTGCCTGGTCAGGGTTGGGGGCGGATACGCAGTATTTT,CAWSGLGADTQYF
NA,NA,TRBJ1-1,TRBV9,TGTGCCAGCAGCGTTAAGACAGGCGTCTGGGGCACTGAAGCTTTCTTT,CASSVKTGVWGTEAFF
NA,few,TRBJ1-1,TRBV2,TGTGCCAGCAGTGACAGGGGGAACACTGAAGCTTTCTTT,CASSDRGNTEAFF
NA,NA,TRBJ2-3,TRBV6-1,TGTGCCAGCAGTGACAGGGGGGACACAGATACGCAGTATTTT,CASSDRGDTDTQYF
TRBD2,NA,TRBJ2-1,TRBV25-1,TGTGCCAGCAGTGATGCGGGGGGTATCTACAATGAGCAGTTCTTC,CASSDAGGIYNEQFF
NA,NA,TRBJ1-2,TRBV6-1,TGTGCCAGCAGTGAAATGGGGGGCTATGGCTACACCTTC,CASSEMGGYGYTF
NA,NA,TRBJ1-2,TRBV28,TGTGCCAGCAGCCATGGGGAGGGTTCCTATGGCTACACCTTC,CASSHGEGSYGYTF
NA,NA,TRBJ1-1,TRBV19,TGTGCCAGTAGTTTTGGGGGGATGAACACTGAAGCTTTCTTT,CASSFGGMNTEAFF
NA,NA,TRBJ1-6,TRBV5-1,TGCGCCAGCAGCTTGGAGTCAGGGCATAATTCACCCCTCCACTTT,CASSLESGHNSPLHF
NA,NA,TRBJ2-7,TRBV19,TGTGCCAGTAGTCCGCGGGGAGGGGGGTCCTACGAGCAGTACTTC,CASSPRGGGSYEQYF
NA,NA,TRBJ2-3,TRBV5-1,TGCGCCAGCAGTTTAATAGCCGTGAGCACAGATACGCAGTATTTT,CASSLIAVSTDTQYF
NA,NA,TRBJ1-4,TRBV2,TGTGCCAGCAGTGGCGGATTGTATGAAAAACTGTTTTTT,CASSGGLYEKLFF
TRBD1,NA,TRBJ2-5,TRBV29-1,TGCAGCGTTGGTCTCGACAGGGTAAAGACCCAGTACTTC,CSVGLDRVKTQYF
TRBD1,NA,TRBJ1-5,TRBV2,TGTGCCAGCACCCTGATCCACAGGGGAAATCAGCCCCAGCATTTT,CASTLIHRGNQPQHF
NA,NA,TRBJ1-1,TRBV6-1,TGTGCCAGCACCCGAAATAGGAACACTGAAGCTTTCTTT,CASTRNRNTEAFF
NA,NA,TRBJ1-1,TRBV27,TGTGCCAGCAGTTCAGGGGTTGACCAGAACACTGAAGCTTTCTTT,CASSSGVDQNTEAFF
NA,NA,TRBJ1-5,TRBV28,TGTGCCAGCAGTTCCGAAATCGACAGCTACAATCAGCCCCAGCATTTT,CASSSEIDSYNQPQHF
TRBD2,few,TRBJ2-1,TRBV4-2,TGTGCCAGCAGCCAGTCTAGCGGGGGTTACAATGAGCAGTTCTTC,CASSQSSGGYNEQFF
NA,NA,TRBJ2-7,TRBV18,TGTGCCAGCTACTCGGGAGGGGGCAACGAGCAGTACTTC,CASYSGGGNEQYF
TRBD1,NA,TRBJ1-2,TRBV6-1,TGTGCCAGCAGGGGGTGGGACAGGGGGCAGGATGGCTACACCTTC,CASRGWDRGQDGYTF
TRBD2,NA,TRBJ2-1,TRBV7-9,TGTGCCAGCAGCTTAGCCAGCGGGGGGGCGCTTGGCTACAATGAGCAGTTCTTC,CASSLASGGALGYNEQFF
NA,once,TRBJ1-2,TRBV12-5,TGTGCTAGTGGTCCGCGACAGACTAACTATGGCTACACCTTC,CASGPRQTNYGYTF